What follows describes a single TCR beta chain. This clone has a handful of counts. Its antigen is currently not known. No base-level quality is on record; no much larger clone is a single base apart. Reading from cysteine to phenylalanine, the CDR3 counts 15 amino acids. Here the CDR3 DNA is all that survives: 45 bases in frame from base 1. CDR1 and CDR2 are read off the germline V gene as LGHNT and FRNRAP. V was cut back by 7 bases and J by 4 bases, leaving a gap of 17 bases between them. The immunoSEQ Assay, a bias-controlled multiplex PCR, was used to amplify TCRbeta CDR3 regions from genomic DNA. The paper's data handling went like this. The number of nucleated cells in each sample was estimated by amplification of reference gene primers within the assay. Sequence reads were collapsed and filtered to measure the absolute abundance of every unique TCRbeta CDR3 rearrangement. For each sample, productive Simpson clonality was calculated as the square root of Simpson's diversity index over productive rearrangements. The table was pulled from immuneACCESS by TCRdb, which kept in-frame rearrangements only. Such tables lose some clones; where checked, under half of the loss comes from unresolved V genes, and the rest has no known cause. Clonal size and the V and J genes are those of that table, whereas D and trimming came from the DNA. The sample includes approximately 100,000 clones, with 84% observed a single time. The ten largest account for 10% to 15% of the sample.

This sample was taken from a study of blood T cell repertoires in COVID-19 (dated by TCRdb to 2020 to 2022). Some background on the complete study: Samples from collaborators originated in the United States, Italy and Spain and spanned both the acute and convalescent phases of COVID-19. The prospective study material was composed of cDNA or gDNA derived from T cells, B-cell-depleted T cells, or PBMCs. Subjects who had been exposed to COVID-19, were actively infected with it, or had recovered from it provided the deeply sampled blood TCRbeta repertoires that made up the dataset. The repertoires were made available in a free public database intended to serve as a resource for research on the immune response to SARS-CoV-2. The samples were drawn from the first 160 participants of the ongoing ImmuneRACE study and from more than 1,000 subjects provided by 6 global collaborators. The sample metadata nearly always contained a de-identified subject ID, COVID-19 status, age in years and sex. Where HLA class I and class II types were available, the types were taken from metadata supplied by the sample provider, not from assay-based typing. The paper's findings and limits, for the study overall: How much clinical and demographic metadata was included differed by source and by participant, and the metadata was provided uncurated.

Whole blood was collected in K2EDTA tubes by collaborating institutions according to the institutions' own protocols. Collaborator samples were shipped for TCRbeta analysis as frozen whole blood, isolated PBMCs, or DNA extracted from either sample type. The sequencing input was peripheral blood. The source is a human donor in a cohort sampled during active or convalescent COVID-19. The chain is encoded by TRBV12-5 joined to TRBJ2-1, with TRBD2 perhaps the D gene, on 7 matching bases. The bases read TGTGCTAGTGATGCTCGGGGGGCGAGATACAATGAGCAGTTCTTC. The encoded protein is CASDARGARYNEQFF. The full variable domain, completed from the reference TRBV12-5 and TRBJ2-1 proteins outside the CDR3, reads DARVTQTPRHKVTEMGQEVTMRCQPILGHNTVFWYRQTMMQGLELLAYFRNRAPLDDSGMPKDRFSAEMPDATLATLKIQPSEPRDSAVYFCASDARGARYNEQFFGPGTRLTVL.